One sample yielded the 29 T cell receptor beta chains listed below, sequenced in a study of neurological immune-mediated disorders. TCRdb re-called the 5' RACE reads with MiXCR, one entry per CDR3 protein. Among nearly 30,000 distinct CDR3 sequences listed, about 12% were seen once. The sequencing input was PBMCs. These receptors were obtained from a woman aged 60-75 years in good health.

This clonotype was counted ten times or more. The V and J genes are TRBV20-1 and TRBJ2-1, with D perhaps TRBD2 (6 bases). CDR1 is DFQATT and CDR2 is SNEGSKA in the germline V gene (reference sequence). This CDR3 has 13 amino acids. V lost 0 bases and J 10 bases, leaving 13 bases between the germline ends. The DNA of the CDR3 is TGCAGTGCTAGAGATGAGGCGGGGAGGGAGCAGTTCTTC. Translating it yields CSARDEAGREQFF.

This clonotype was found many times. Written as DNA, the CDR3 is TGCAGTGCTAGCCGGGGTCGAGCAGATACGCAGTATTTT. It is translated as CSASRGRADTQYF. The chain combines TRBV20-1 with TRBJ2-3; the D gene is possibly TRBD2 (5 bases). CDR3 size: 13 residues. Germline CDR1 is DFQATT and CDR2 is SNEGSKA (reference sequence). Trimming pared 3 bases from V and 4 bases from J, leaving 11 bases between.

This clonotype occurred many times. This sequence joins TRBV4-3 and TRBJ2-7; perhaps TRBD2 as D (6 bases). In germline, CDR1 is LGHNA, CDR2 YSLEER. Trimming pared 2 bases from V and 5 bases from J, leaving 16 bases between. The CDR3 covers 15 residues. CDR3 residues: CASSQLGGQGDEQYF. The CDR3 DNA sequence: TGCGCCAGCAGCCAACTTGGAGGGCAGGGCGACGAGCAGTACTTC.

This clonotype was seen repeatedly, ten times or more. The genes are TRBV9 and TRBJ2-7; D remains ambiguous. The V and J ends lost 3 bases and 0 bases respectively, with 10 bases between them. The CDR3 loop spans 14 amino acids. Germline V CDR1 and CDR2: SGDLS, YYNGEE. CDR3 bases: TGTGCCAGCAGCGCCATGGTATACTCCTACGAGCAGTACTTC. Translation: CASSAMVYSYEQYF. Drawing the rest from reference TRBV9 and TRBJ2-7, the complete variable domain is DSGVTQTPKHLITATGQRVTLRCSPRSGDLSVYWYQQSLDQGLQFLIQYYNGEERAKGNILERFSAQQFPDLHSELNLSSLELGDSALYFCASSAMVYSYEQYFGPGTRLTVT.

This clonotype has ten or more counts. J is TRBJ2-7 and V is TRBV9, with TRBD2 matching over 10 bases. The J segment lost 2 bases and the V segment lost 3 bases, leaving 8 bases of the junction unmatched. The CDR3 has 16 amino acids. Per the germline V gene, CDR1 is SGDLS and CDR2 is YYNGEE. The CDR3 loop is CASSAQLAGGTYEQYF. The CDR3 nucleotides are TGTGCCAGCAGCGCACAATTAGCGGGGGGAACCTACGAGCAGTACTTC. The full variable domain, rest sourced from reference TRBV9 and TRBJ2-7, is DSGVTQTPKHLITATGQRVTLRCSPRSGDLSVYWYQQSLDQGLQFLIQYYNGEERAKGNILERFSAQQFPDLHSELNLSSLELGDSALYFCASSAQLAGGTYEQYFGPGTRLTVT.

This clonotype showed up many times. This chain links TRBV20-1 with TRBJ2-3; D unclear. Trimming took 5 bases from V and 1 from J, leaving 10 bases between them. The CDR3 runs 13 residues. CDR1 DFQATT and CDR2 SNEGSKA come from the germline V gene (reference sequence). The CDR3 reads CSAGPQRTDTQYF. DNA of the CDR3: TGCAGTGCTGGTCCCCAGCGCACAGATACGCAGTATTTT.

This clonotype was detected ten times or more. The chain employs TRBV6-5 and TRBJ1-4; 7 bases are a match to TRBD1. Trimming took 6 bases from V and 7 from J; bases not matched to a gene: 2. CDR1 is MNHEY, CDR2 SVGAGI, per germline. The CDR3 runs 12 residues. The CDR3 DNA follows: TGTGCCAGCAGCCGACAGGGTGAAAAACTGTTTTTT. It codes for CASSRQGEKLFF.

The chain has TRBV7-9 and TRBJ2-7, with a possible D match to TRBD1 (6 bases). Germline values: CDR1 SEHNR, CDR2 FQNEAQ (reference sequence). The CDR3 covers 15 residues. V gave up 3 bases and J gave up 6 bases, with 18 bases separating them. CDR3 region: CASSLRGDTVAEQYF. The CDR3 DNA is TGTGCCAGCAGCTTGCGAGGGGACACTGTAGCCGAGCAGTACTTC.

Many counts were recorded for this clonotype. V and J are TRBV7-2 and TRBJ1-5; no clear D. The V end lost 5 bases, the J end lost 3 bases, and 5 bases lay between the germline ends. The CDR3 is made up of 12 amino acids. The V gene's germline CDR1 is SGHTA and CDR2 FQGNSA. In nucleotides, the CDR3 is TGTGCCAGCAGCGACTACAATCAGCCCCAGCATTTT. Residues: CASSDYNQPQHF.

This clonotype has just one count. This chain uses TRBV5-1 with TRBJ2-3; 10 nucleotides align to TRBD1. Germline CDR1 reads SGHRS; CDR2 reads YFSETQ. The CDR3 totals 16 residues. The V segment lost 2 bases and the J segment 3 bases; nucleotides outside the gene matches: 6. The DNA for the CDR3 is TGCGCCAGCAGCTTCGGACAGGGGGGTAGGACAGATACGCAGTATTTT. This codes for CASSFGQGGRTDTQYF.

This clonotype is termed medium-sized. The chain employs TRBV7-2 and TRBJ1-3; possibly TRBD1 for D (6 bases). The length of the CDR3 is 16 residues. Per germline, CDR1 SGHTA and CDR2 FQGNSA. The V and J ends lost 4 bases and 0 bases respectively, with 13 bases between them. CDR3 nucleotides: TGTGCCAGCAGCTCAAACAGGGCAAGCTCTGGAAACACCATATATTTT. This encodes CASSSNRASSGNTIYF.

There are many counts of this clonotype. The rearrangement uses TRBV7-8 and TRBJ2-3; 10 bases are a match to TRBD2. The CDR3 spans 14 residues. Germline V gives CDR1 SGHVS, CDR2 FQNEAQ. The J segment lost 7 bases and the V segment lost 6 bases, leaving 7 bases of the junction unmatched. The DNA of the CDR3 is TGTGCCAGCAGGCTAGGGACTAGCGAGTATACGCAGTATTTT. Residues: CASRLGTSEYTQYF.

In its sample, this clonotype was seen many times. The rearrangement joins TRBV20-1 to TRBJ1-1; D perhaps matches TRBD1 (5 bases). Germline values: CDR1 DFQATT, CDR2 SNEGSKA (reference sequence). The CDR3 runs 14 residues. Trimming cost V 2 bases and J 10 bases, with 20 bases left between them. The CDR3 DNA is TGCAGTGCTAGAACCACCACGGACACGCTCTCAGCTTTCTTT. Its protein product is CSARTTTDTLSAFF.

In its sample, this clonotype was seen a few times. This sequence joins TRBV6-2 or TRBV6-3 and TRBJ2-5; D is ambiguous. The germline V gene encodes CDR1 MNHEY and CDR2 SVGEGT. Trimming stripped 6 bases from V and 0 bases from J, with 14 bases between. This CDR3 region has 15 residues. The CDR3 sequence is CASRAARPYQETQYF. CDR3 nucleotide sequence: TGTGCCAGCAGGGCCGCCAGACCGTACCAAGAGACCCAGTACTTC.

Notes on this clonotype: A much larger clone differs from this one at a single base, so this may be a read error. This chain connects TRBV7-2 to TRBJ2-1; D is unclear. This CDR3 is 14 amino acids long. The germline V gene has CDR1 SGHTA and CDR2 FQGNSA. The V end lost 3 bases, the J end lost 1 base, and 7 bases lay between the germline ends. The DNA for the CDR3 is TGTGCCAGCAGCTTGGAGAGATCCTACAATGAGCAGTTCTTC. This sequence encodes CASSLERSYNEQFF.

This clonotype came up many times. The chain uses TRBV24-1 and TRBJ2-3; D is undetermined. There are 14 residues in the CDR3. The germline gives CDR1 KGHDR, CDR2 SFDVKD. Trimming stripped 4 bases from V and 2 bases from J, with 9 bases between. Here the CDR3 reads CATSDPGHTDTQYF. DNA of the CDR3: TGTGCCACCAGTGACCCGGGCCACACAGATACGCAGTATTTT.

This clonotype was seen repeatedly, ten times or more. The CDR3 loop is CASSPQQGGNTEAFF. The CDR3 DNA reads TGTGCCAGCAGCCCCCAGCAGGGAGGAAACACTGAAGCTTTCTTT. The chain couples TRBV7-2 to TRBJ1-1; tentative D call: TRBD1 (5 bases). Trimming stripped 5 bases from V and 2 bases from J, with 15 bases between. From germline, CDR1 is SGHTA and CDR2 FQGNSA. There are 15 residues in the CDR3.

This clonotype was seen repeatedly, ten times or more. This CDR3 is CASSYPGQGIYGYTF. DNA of the CDR3: TGTGCCAGCAGTTACCCGGGACAGGGGATATATGGCTACACCTTC. The J gene is TRBJ1-2, the V gene TRBV6-2 or TRBV6-3; TRBD1 matches at 10 bases. CDR3 length: 15 amino acids. CDR1 is MNHEY and CDR2 is SVGEGT in the germline V gene. Trimming cost V 2 bases and J 5 bases; bases outside gene matches: 5.

This clonotype appeared many times. The V call is TRBV5-1, the J call TRBJ1-1; a weak D match, TRBD1 (5 bases). Germline values: CDR1 SGHRS, CDR2 YFSETQ. The CDR3 is 13 amino acids. V was cut by 6 bases and J by 5 bases, with 14 bases left in between. The CDR3 bases are TGCGCCAGCACTGTAGGGGATGGGACTGAAGCTTTCTTT. Translated, it gives CASTVGDGTEAFF.

This clonotype was detected ten times or more. The chain combines TRBV20-1 with TRBJ1-2; 10 positions agree with TRBD1. Unmatched junction bases numbered 12, after V lost 5 bases and J lost 9 bases. This CDR3 is built from 14 residues. Germline CDR1 DFQATT, CDR2 SNEGSKA (reference sequence). DNA for the CDR3: TGCAGTGCTCGGACCAATGGACAGGGGGGAAGCTACACCTTC. Its translation is CSARTNGQGGSYTF.

This clonotype appeared many times. The V and J genes are TRBV7-2 and TRBJ2-3; D is perhaps TRBD1 (6 bases). The CDR3 length is 13 residues. Germline CDR1 SGHTA, CDR2 FQGNSA. Trimming pared 7 bases from V and 2 bases from J, leaving 10 bases between. This CDR3 is CASTRDNTDTQYF. In DNA form, the CDR3 reads TGTGCCAGCACCCGGGACAACACAGATACGCAGTATTTT.

This clonotype was recorded at least ten times. For the CDR3, the DNA is TGCGCCAGCAGCTTCGGGGGGGGCTTTTCCAATGAGCAGTTCTTC. Its translation: CASSFGGGFSNEQFF. The chain has TRBV5-1 and TRBJ2-1; 8 bases fit TRBD2. V gave up 2 bases and J gave up 6 bases; unmatched junction bases: 7. CDR3 length equals 15 residues. CDR1 and CDR2 (germline): SGHRS, YFSETQ.

This clonotype was seen at least ten times. The chain employs TRBV5-6 and TRBJ2-1; TRBD1 matches at 7 bases. The V segment lost 4 bases and the J segment 0 bases; nucleotides outside the gene matches: 7. This CDR3 comprises 16 residues. The V gene's germline CDR1 is SGHDT and CDR2 YYEEEE. The CDR3 loop is CASSLGQVSSYNEQFF. Here the CDR3 DNA reads TGTGCCAGCAGCCTTGGACAGGTCAGCTCCTACAATGAGCAGTTCTTC.

This clonotype was observed at least ten times. This sequence joins TRBV9 and TRBJ2-7; D not certain. CDR3 size: 12 residues. The germline V gene has CDR1 SGDLS and CDR2 YYNGEE. With 4 bases removed from V and 4 bases from J, the gap between germline ends came to 9 bases. The CDR3 is CASSFSWYEQYF. The CDR3 bases are TGTGCCAGCAGCTTCTCGTGGTACGAGCAGTACTTC.

This chain joins TRBV5-1 and TRBJ2-5; D is perhaps TRBD1 (7 bases). CDR1 and CDR2 (germline): SGHRS, YFSETQ. V lost 4 bases to trimming and J lost 5 bases, with 15 bases between them. This CDR3 is 14 amino acids long. CDR3 coding DNA: TGCGCCAGCAGCCCAGGGGGGAACACGGAGACCCAGTACTTC. It codes for CASSPGGNTETQYF.

In its sample, this clonotype was seen many times. The V call is TRBV3-1, the J call TRBJ1-6; tentatively, D is TRBD1 (6 bases). The V gene lost 0 bases and the J gene lost 6 bases, with 21 bases spanning the gap. Germline loops: CDR1 LGHDT, CDR2 YNNKEL (reference sequence). This CDR3 contains 19 residues. The CDR3 sequence is CASSQDPTIWKGGNSPLHF. In DNA form, the CDR3 reads TGTGCCAGCAGCCAAGACCCCACGATATGGAAGGGGGGTAATTCACCCCTCCACTTT.

This clonotype was detected ten times or more. This rearrangement joins TRBV20-1 to TRBJ1-1; TRBD1 might be the D (6 bases). The CDR3 is 15 amino acids. The germline gives CDR1 DFQATT, CDR2 SNEGSKA (reference sequence). V dropped 0 bases and J dropped 2 bases, with 13 bases sitting between them. CDR3 sequence reads: CSARDVDRPNTEAFF. The DNA of the CDR3 is TGCAGTGCTAGAGATGTAGACAGGCCAAACACTGAAGCTTTCTTT.

In this sample, this clonotype turned up many times. V usage is TRBV9 and J usage is TRBJ2-1; D is uncertain. V lost 0 bases, J lost 8 bases, and 15 bases lay in between. CDR3 length equals 15 residues. The V gene's germline CDR1 is SGDLS and CDR2 YYNGEE. Written as DNA, the CDR3 is TGTGCCAGCAGCGTAGTTCCCGGGTCGGGTCATGAGCAGTTCTTC. Its protein is CASSVVPGSGHEQFF.

This clonotype was seen at least ten times. The CDR3 sequence is CASSLLAGQPQHF. CDR3 DNA: TGTGCCAGCAGCTTATTGGCGGGGCAGCCCCAGCATTTT. J is TRBJ1-5 and V is TRBV7-3, with D unresolved. Trimming removed 2 bases from V and 7 bases from J, with 9 bases in between. The length of the CDR3 is 13 residues. Germline V gene data show CDR1 as SGHTA and CDR2 as FQGTGA.